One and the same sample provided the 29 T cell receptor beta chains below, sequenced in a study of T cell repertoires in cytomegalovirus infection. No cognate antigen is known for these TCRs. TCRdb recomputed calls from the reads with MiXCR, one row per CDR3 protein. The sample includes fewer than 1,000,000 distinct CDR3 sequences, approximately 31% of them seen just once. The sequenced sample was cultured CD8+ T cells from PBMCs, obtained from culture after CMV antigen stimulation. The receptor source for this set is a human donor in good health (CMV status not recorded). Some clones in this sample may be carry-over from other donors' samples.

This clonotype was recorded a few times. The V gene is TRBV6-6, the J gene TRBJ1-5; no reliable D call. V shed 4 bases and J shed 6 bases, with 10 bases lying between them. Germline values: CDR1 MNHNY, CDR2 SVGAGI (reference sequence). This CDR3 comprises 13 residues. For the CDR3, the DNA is TGTGCCAGCAGTTTGCAGGTCGGTCAGCCCCAGCATTTT. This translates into CASSLQVGQPQHF.

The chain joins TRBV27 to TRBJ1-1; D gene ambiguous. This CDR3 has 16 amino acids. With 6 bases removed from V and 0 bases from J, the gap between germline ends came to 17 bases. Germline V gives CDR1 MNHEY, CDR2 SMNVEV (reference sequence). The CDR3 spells CASSLGYGFMNTEAFF. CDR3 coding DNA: TGTGCCAGCAGCCTAGGCTATGGCTTCATGAACACTGAAGCTTTCTTT.

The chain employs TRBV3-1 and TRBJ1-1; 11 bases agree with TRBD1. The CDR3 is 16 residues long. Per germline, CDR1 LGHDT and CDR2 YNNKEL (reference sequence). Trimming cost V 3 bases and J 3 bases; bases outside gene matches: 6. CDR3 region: CASSQRDRGYDTEAFF. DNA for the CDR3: TGTGCCAGCAGCCAGAGGGACAGGGGGTACGACACTGAAGCTTTCTTT.

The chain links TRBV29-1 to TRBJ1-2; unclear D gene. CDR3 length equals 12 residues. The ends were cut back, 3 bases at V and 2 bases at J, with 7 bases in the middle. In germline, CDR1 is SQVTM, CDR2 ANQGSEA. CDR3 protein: CSVDGRNYGYTF. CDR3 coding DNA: TGCAGCGTTGATGGCAGAAACTATGGCTACACCTTC.

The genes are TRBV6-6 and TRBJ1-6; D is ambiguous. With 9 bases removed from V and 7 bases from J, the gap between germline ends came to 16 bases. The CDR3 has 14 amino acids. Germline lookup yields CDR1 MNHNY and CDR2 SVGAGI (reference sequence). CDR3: CASQGNSWNSPLHF. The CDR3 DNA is TGTGCCAGTCAAGGAAACTCGTGGAATTCACCCCTCCACTTT.

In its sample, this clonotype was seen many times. This CDR3 reads CASSFNVDRGYEQYV. Written as DNA, the CDR3 is TGTGCCAGCAGCTTTAATGTGGACAGGGGCTACGAGCAGTACGTC. The J gene is TRBJ2-7, the V gene TRBV7-8, with 9 bases matching TRBD1. CDR3 length: 15 residues. V lost 3 bases to trimming and J lost 3 bases; unmatched junction nucleotides: 6. Germline CDR1 and CDR2: SGHVS and FQNEAQ.

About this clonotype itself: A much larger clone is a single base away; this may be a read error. The CDR3 protein is CSVERGISYNEQFF. The CDR3 DNA reads as TGCAGCGTTGAAAGGGGGATCTCCTACAATGAGCAGTTCTTC. The rearrangement joins TRBV29-1 to TRBJ2-1, with a weak D call TRBD1 (6 bases). Deletions cut 2 bases from V and 0 bases from J, with 8 bases between. CDR1 is SQVTM, CDR2 ANQGSEA, per germline. The length of the CDR3 is 14 residues.

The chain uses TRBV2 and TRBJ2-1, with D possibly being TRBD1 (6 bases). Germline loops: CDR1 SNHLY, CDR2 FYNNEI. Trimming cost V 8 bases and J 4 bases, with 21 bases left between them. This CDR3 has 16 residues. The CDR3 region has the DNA TGTGCCAGCCCTATCCGGGACACAGAGTCTTACAATGAGCAGTTCTTC. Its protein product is CASPIRDTESYNEQFF.

Here the CDR3 reads CASSMGPLASGNTIYF. The CDR3 nucleotides are TGTGCCAGCAGTATGGGACCGCTCGCCTCTGGAAACACCATATATTTT. The gene calls are TRBV6-5 and TRBJ1-3; maybe TRBD1 (5 bases). Germline lookup yields CDR1 MNHEY and CDR2 SVGAGI. CDR3 length: 16 amino acids. The V gene lost 5 bases and the J gene lost 0 bases, with 14 bases spanning the gap.

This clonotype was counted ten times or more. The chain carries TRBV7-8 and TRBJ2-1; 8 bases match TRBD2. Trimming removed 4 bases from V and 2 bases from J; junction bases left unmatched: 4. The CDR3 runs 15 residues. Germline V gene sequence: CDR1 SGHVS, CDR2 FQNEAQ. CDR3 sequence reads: CASSWREDPYNEQFF. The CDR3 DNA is TGTGCCAGCAGCTGGCGGGAGGATCCCTACAATGAGCAGTTCTTC.

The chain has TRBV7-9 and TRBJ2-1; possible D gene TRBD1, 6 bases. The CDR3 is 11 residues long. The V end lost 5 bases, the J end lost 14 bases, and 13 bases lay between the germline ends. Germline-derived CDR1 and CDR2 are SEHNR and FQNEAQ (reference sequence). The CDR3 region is CASSEGVSEFF. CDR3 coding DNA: TGTGCCAGCAGCGAGGGGGTTTCGGAGTTCTTC.

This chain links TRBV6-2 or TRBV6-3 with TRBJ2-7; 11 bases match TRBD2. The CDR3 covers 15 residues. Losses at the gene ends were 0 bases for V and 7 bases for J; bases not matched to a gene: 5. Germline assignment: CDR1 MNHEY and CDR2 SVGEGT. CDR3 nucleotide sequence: TGTGCCAGCAGTTACTCGTTACTAGCGGGGGTTGAGCAGTACTTC. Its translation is CASSYSLLAGVEQYF.

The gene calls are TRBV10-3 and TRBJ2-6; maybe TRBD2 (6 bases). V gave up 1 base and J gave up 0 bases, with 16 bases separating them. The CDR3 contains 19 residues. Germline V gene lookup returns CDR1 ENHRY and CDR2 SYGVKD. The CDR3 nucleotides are TGTGCCATCAGTGAGTGGGGGGTCGACACCATCTCTGGGGCCAACGTCCTGACTTTC. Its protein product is CAISEWGVDTISGANVLTF.

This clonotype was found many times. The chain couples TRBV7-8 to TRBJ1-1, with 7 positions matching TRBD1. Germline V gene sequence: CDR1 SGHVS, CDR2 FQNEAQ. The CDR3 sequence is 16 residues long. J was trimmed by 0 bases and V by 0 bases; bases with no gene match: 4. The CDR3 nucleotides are TGTGCCAGCAGCTTAGCAGTCGGGACAGTGAACACTGAAGCTTTCTTT. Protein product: CASSLAVGTVNTEAFF.

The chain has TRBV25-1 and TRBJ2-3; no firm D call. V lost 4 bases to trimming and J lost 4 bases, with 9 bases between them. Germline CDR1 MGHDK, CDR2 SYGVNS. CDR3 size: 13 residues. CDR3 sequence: CASSVPRADTQYF. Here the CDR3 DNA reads TGTGCCAGCAGTGTTCCTAGGGCAGATACGCAGTATTTT.

CDR3: CASSLEGSVDTQYF. In nucleotides, the CDR3 is TGTGCCAGCAGCTTAGAAGGATCCGTAGATACGCAGTATTTT. The chain links TRBV7-8 to TRBJ2-3; D is undetermined. V lost 1 base and J lost 5, with 10 bases in between. Germline assignment: CDR1 SGHVS and CDR2 FQNEAQ. This CDR3 region has 14 residues.

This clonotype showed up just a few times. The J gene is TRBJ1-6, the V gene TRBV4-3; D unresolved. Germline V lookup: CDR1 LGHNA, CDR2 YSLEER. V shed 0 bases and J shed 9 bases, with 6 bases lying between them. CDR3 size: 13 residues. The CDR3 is CASSQDPGSPLHF. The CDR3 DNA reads TGCGCCAGCAGCCAAGATCCTGGTTCACCCCTCCACTTT.

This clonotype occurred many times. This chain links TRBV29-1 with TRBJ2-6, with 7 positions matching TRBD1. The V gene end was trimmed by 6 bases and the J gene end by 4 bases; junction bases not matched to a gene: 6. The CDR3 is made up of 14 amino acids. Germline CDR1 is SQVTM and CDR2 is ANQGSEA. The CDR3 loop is CSVRGQEGANVLTF. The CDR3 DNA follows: TGCAGCGTCCGCGGACAGGAGGGGGCCAACGTCCTGACTTTC.

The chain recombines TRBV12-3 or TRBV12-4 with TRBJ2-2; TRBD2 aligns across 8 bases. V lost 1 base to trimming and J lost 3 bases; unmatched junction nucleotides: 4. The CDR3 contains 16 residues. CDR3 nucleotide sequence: TGTGCCAGCAGTTTAGGCGGGGGGAGTTACACCGGGGAGCTGTTTTTT. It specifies CASSLGGGSYTGELFF.

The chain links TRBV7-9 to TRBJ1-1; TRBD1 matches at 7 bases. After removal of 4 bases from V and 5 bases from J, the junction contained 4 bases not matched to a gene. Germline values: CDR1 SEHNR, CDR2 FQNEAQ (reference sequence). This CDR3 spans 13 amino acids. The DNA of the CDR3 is TGTGCCAGCAGCTCACGGACAGGAACTGAAGCTTTCTTT. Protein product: CASSSRTGTEAFF.

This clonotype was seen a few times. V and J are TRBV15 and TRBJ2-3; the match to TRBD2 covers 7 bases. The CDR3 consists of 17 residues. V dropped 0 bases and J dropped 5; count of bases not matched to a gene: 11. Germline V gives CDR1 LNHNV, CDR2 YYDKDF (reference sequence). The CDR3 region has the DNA TGTGCCACCAGCAGAGATCAGGGACTACCGGTTGGAGATACGCAGTATTTT. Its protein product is CATSRDQGLPVGDTQYF.

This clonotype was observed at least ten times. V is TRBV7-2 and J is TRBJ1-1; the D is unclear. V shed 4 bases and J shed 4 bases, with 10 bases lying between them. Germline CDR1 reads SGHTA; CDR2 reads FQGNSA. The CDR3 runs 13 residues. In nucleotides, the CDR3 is TGTGCCAGCAGCTACGCGGGGATCACTGAAGCTTTCTTT. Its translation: CASSYAGITEAFF.

The CDR3 sequence is CSPYPMGEEETQYF. In DNA, the CDR3 is TGCAGTCCCTATCCTATGGGGGAGGAAGAGACCCAGTACTTC. The V gene is TRBV20-1, the J gene TRBJ2-5; TRBD2 is a possible D gene (6 bases). Trimming took 8 bases from V and 3 from J, leaving 19 bases between them. Germline V gives CDR1 DFQATT, CDR2 SNEGSKA (reference sequence). This CDR3 is 14 amino acids long.

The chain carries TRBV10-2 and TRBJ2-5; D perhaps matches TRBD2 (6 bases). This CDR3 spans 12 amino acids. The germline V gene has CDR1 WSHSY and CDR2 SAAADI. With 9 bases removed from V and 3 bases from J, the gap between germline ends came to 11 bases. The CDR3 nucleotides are TGCGCCAGTGGGGGGTTAGAAGAGACCCAGTACTTC. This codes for CASGGLEETQYF.

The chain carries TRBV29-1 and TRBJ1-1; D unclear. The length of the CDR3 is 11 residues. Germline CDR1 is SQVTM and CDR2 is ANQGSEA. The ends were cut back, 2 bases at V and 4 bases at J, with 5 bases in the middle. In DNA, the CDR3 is TGCAGCGTTGAATATATCACTGAAGCTTTCTTT. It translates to CSVEYITEAFF.

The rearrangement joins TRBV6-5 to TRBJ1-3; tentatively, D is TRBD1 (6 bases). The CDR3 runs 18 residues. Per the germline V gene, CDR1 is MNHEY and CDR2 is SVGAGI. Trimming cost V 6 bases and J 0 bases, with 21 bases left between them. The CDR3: CASSPGPPGQSSGNTIYF. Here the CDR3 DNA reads TGTGCCAGCAGCCCGGGGCCCCCTGGACAGAGCTCTGGAAACACCATATATTTT.

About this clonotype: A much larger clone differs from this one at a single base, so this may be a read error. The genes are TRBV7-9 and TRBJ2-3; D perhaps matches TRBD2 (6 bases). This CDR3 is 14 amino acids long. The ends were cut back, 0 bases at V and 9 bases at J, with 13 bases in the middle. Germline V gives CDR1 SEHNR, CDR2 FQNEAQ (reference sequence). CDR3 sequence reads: CASSLAMWGETQYF. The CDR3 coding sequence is TGTGCCAGCAGCTTAGCGATGTGGGGGGAAACGCAGTATTTT.

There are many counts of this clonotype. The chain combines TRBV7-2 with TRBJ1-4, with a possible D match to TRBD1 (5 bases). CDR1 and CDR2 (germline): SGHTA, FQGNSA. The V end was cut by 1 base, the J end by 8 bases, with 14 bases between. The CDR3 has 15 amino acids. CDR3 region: CASSLDRQGREKLFF. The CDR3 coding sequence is TGTGCCAGCAGCTTAGATCGGCAGGGACGCGAAAAACTGTTTTTT.

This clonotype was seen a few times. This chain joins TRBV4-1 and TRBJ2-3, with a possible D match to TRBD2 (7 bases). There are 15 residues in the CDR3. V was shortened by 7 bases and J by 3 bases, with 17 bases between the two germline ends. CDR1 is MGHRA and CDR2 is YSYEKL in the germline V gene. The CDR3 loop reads CASTPRGARTDTQYF. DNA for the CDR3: TGCGCCAGCACCCCCCGGGGGGCGAGAACAGATACGCAGTATTTT.